The 32 T cell receptor beta chains below come from one sample, sequenced in a study of tumor-infiltrating lymphocytes in primary liver carcinoma. Total RNA and DNA came together from approximately 20-30 mg of bulk tissue without cell sorting. Using a constant-region primer together with ProtoScript II reverse transcriptase, TCR beta cDNA was made from roughly 500 ng of total RNA. TCR beta libraries came from three nested multiplex PCR rounds using slightly modified ARM-PCR. PCR rounds one and two used TRBV1-TRBV30 forward primers with a C-beta reverse primer for 10 cycles each. MiXCR was run by TCRdb on the multiplex PCR reads, yielding one entry per CDR3 protein. The data contain 100,000 to 120,000 distinct CDR3 sequences, roughly 80% of them singletons. Sequencing input: liver tumor tissue from sampling region 3. As for subset: tumor region T3, left-lateral pole. The receptors come from a man aged 35 to 55 with primary liver carcinoma and hepatitis B virus infection.

As for this clonotype: Its ends do not fully match the called genes, so a read error is possible. V usage is TRBV4-1 and J usage is TRBJ1-5; 7 bases fit TRBD1. The CDR3 totals 15 residues. Germline V CDR1 and CDR2: MGHRA, YSYEKL. The CDR3 reads CVSSSIQGSNQPQHF. In DNA form, the CDR3 reads TGCGTCAGCAGTTCCATACAGGGGAGCAATCAGCCCCAGCATTTT.

To note about this clonotype: One end of the junction varies from germline; a read error may be responsible. J is TRBJ2-3 and V is TRBV24-1; possible D gene TRBD2, 5 bases. The V gene's germline CDR1 is KGHDR and CDR2 SFDVKD. The length of the CDR3 is 17 residues. CDR3 residues: CTTSDSGSTAGTDTQYF. The CDR3 DNA sequence: TGTACCACCAGTGATTCGGGATCAACCGCGGGCACAGATACGCAGTATTTT.

In regard to this clonotype: The junction departs from the called germline gene at one end, perhaps through a read error. The chain uses TRBV6-5 and TRBJ2-7; D is unresolved. The CDR3 has 18 residues. In germline, CDR1 is MNHEY, CDR2 SVGAGI. The CDR3 sequence is CASSYKGPATSISYELYF. CDR3 sequence (DNA): TGCGCCAGCAGTTACAAGGGCCCTGCCACTTCGATATCCTACGAGCTGTACTTC.

On this clonotype: The junction does not match germline at one end; this may be a read error. The V call is TRBV2, the J call TRBJ2-7, with D tentatively TRBD1 (5 bases). The CDR3 sequence is 12 residues long. Germline CDR1 reads SNHLY; CDR2 reads FYNNEI. This chain's CDR3 is CGSSVQGREQYF. Written as DNA, the CDR3 is TGTGGCAGCAGTGTCCAGGGCCGTGAGCAGTACTTC. Together with reference TRBV2 and TRBJ2-7, the CDR3 gives the full variable domain: EPEVTQTPSHQVTQMGQEVILRCVPISNHLYFYWYRQILGQKVEFLVSFYNNEISEKSEIFDDQFSVERPDGSNFTLKIRSTKLEDSAMYFCGSSVQGREQYFGPGTRLTVT.

This clonotype was detected many times. The chain links TRBV12-3 or TRBV12-4 to TRBJ2-7, with 8 bases that match TRBD2. V gave up 6 bases and J gave up 7 bases; unmatched junction bases: 11. The CDR3 loop spans 14 amino acids. Here the CDR3 DNA reads TGTGCCAGCAGCCCTTCAAGCGGGAGTCGAGAGCAGTACTTC. This sequence encodes CASSPSSGSREQYF.

To note about this clonotype: The germline gene is not matched at one end of the junction; a read error may be the cause. V usage is TRBV11-3 and J usage is TRBJ2-1; no reliable D call. Germline-derived CDR1 and CDR2 are SGHNT and YENEEA. The CDR3 has 12 amino acids. The CDR3 protein is CASGLNACEQFF. CDR3 bases: TGTGCCAGCGGCTTAAATGCCTGTGAGCAGTTCTTC.

Of note for this clonotype: A much larger clone sits a single nucleotide away, making a read error possible. The rearrangement uses TRBV30 and TRBJ2-7, with a possible D match to TRBD2 (5 bases). CDR1 and CDR2 from the germline V gene are GTSNPN and SVGIG (reference sequence). The CDR3 spans 13 residues. The CDR3 is CAWSVRSGSEHYF. In nucleotides, the CDR3 is TGTGCCTGGAGTGTACGGTCGGGGAGCGAGCACTACTTC.

V gene TRBV7-8 combines with J gene TRBJ2-3; weak D call: TRBD2 (6 bases). The CDR3 runs 15 residues. Per the germline V gene, CDR1 is SGHVS and CDR2 is FQNEAQ. Trimming pared 3 bases from V and 7 bases from J, leaving 17 bases between. The CDR3 sequence: CASSFLAEGPNTQYF. The CDR3 region has the DNA TGTGCCAGCAGCTTCTTAGCGGAAGGGCCAAATACGCAGTATTTT.

In regard to this clonotype: A junction boundary mismatches the germline segment, possibly from a read error. This chain connects TRBV6-5 to TRBJ2-7, with D hard to call. The closer fit of TRBJ2-3 to the DNA end suggests the J call may be wrong. The CDR3 loop spans 18 amino acids. The germline CDR1 and CDR2 sequences are MNHEY and SVGAGI. For the CDR3, the DNA is TGTGTCAGCAGTTACAAGGGCCCTGCCACTTCGATACCCTACGAGCAGTATTTT. It yields the protein CVSSYKGPATSIPYEQYF.

This clonotype showed up many times. A much bigger clone sits one base away, suggesting this may be a read error. The V gene is TRBV11-2, the J gene TRBJ2-7; 10 nucleotides line up with TRBD2. Germline CDR1 and CDR2: SGHAT and FQNNGV. The CDR3 consists of 15 residues. The CDR3 DNA follows: TGTGCCAGCGGCTTAGAAGCTAGCGGGAGCCACGAGCAGTACTTC. It is translated as CASGLEASGSHEQYF.

As for this clonotype: The germline gene is not matched at one end of the junction; a read error may be the cause. CDR3 DNA: TGTGTCAGCAATACTAGCGGCACAGATACGCAGTATTTT. Translation gives CVSNTSGTDTQYF. The V call is TRBV12-3 or TRBV12-4, the J call TRBJ2-3; TRBD2 agrees at 7 bases. This CDR3 comprises 13 residues.

Only a few counts were recorded for this clonotype. A read error may explain this, as a much larger clone is one base away. The chain joins TRBV5-1 to TRBJ1-3; no reliable D call. CDR1 is SGHRS and CDR2 is YFSETQ in the germline V gene. The CDR3 sequence is 14 residues long. The CDR3 sequence: CASSPREMTNIIYF. The CDR3 nucleotides are TGCGCCAGCAGCCCCCGGGAAATGACTAACATCATATATTTT.

The V call is TRBV12-3 or TRBV12-4, the J call TRBJ2-7, with 7 bases fitting TRBD2. With V trimmed by 1 base and J by 3 bases, 9 bases remained unmatched. The CDR3 has 16 residues. CDR3 amino acids: CASSLVAGRSLYEQYF. As DNA, the CDR3 is TGTGCCAGCAGTTTAGTAGCGGGTCGCAGTCTCTACGAGCAGTACTTC.

As for this clonotype: Being one base from a much bigger clone, this may be a read error. The chain recombines TRBV9 with TRBJ2-7, with TRBD1 matching over 8 bases. Looked up from germline, CDR1 is SGDLS and CDR2 is YYNGEE. This CDR3 has 13 residues. This CDR3 reads CTTTQGGNYEQYF. The CDR3 DNA sequence: TGTACCACGACACAGGGGGGAAACTACGAGCAGTACTTC.

For this clonotype: The junction departs from germline at one end; a sequencing error may be responsible. V is TRBV11-2 and J is TRBJ2-3, with D maybe TRBD2 (7 bases). This CDR3 has 19 residues. In germline, CDR1 is SGHAT, CDR2 FQNNGV. The CDR3 sequence: CASSRSPRLAEERTDTQYF. The CDR3 DNA reads as TGTGCCAGCAGCCGATCGCCGAGGCTAGCGGAAGAGAGGACAGATACACAGTACTTT.

The count of this clonotype is one. This chain connects TRBV29-1 to TRBJ1-1; D might be TRBD1 (5 bases). The CDR3 is 15 amino acids. Trimming took 5 bases from V and 2 from J, leaving 18 bases between them. Germline CDR1 is SQVTM and CDR2 is ANQGSEA. The CDR3 sequence is CSVQAGWGINTEAFF. The CDR3 nucleotides are TGCAGCGTTCAGGCAGGGTGGGGAATAAACACTGAAGCTTTCTTT.

The genes are TRBV11-1 and TRBJ2-7; D is uncertain. Per the germline V gene, CDR1 is SGHAT and CDR2 is FQDESV (reference sequence). V was clipped by 1 base and J by 6 bases, with 10 bases between them. CDR3 size: 13 residues. The CDR3 DNA reads as TGTGCCAGCAGCTTAGGATACCTCCGCGAGCAGTACTTC. It specifies CASSLGYLREQYF.

As for this clonotype: A junction boundary mismatches the germline segment, possibly from a read error. V usage is TRBV28 and J usage is TRBJ2-2, with D uncertain. Germline lookup yields CDR1 MDHEN and CDR2 SYDVKM. The CDR3 runs to 13 residues. The DNA for the CDR3 is TGTACCAGCAGTCTGTCACCCACCGGGGAGCTGTTTTTT. Its translation: CTSSLSPTGELFF.

In regard to this clonotype: One end of the junction does not line up with germline, which may come from a read error. This chain joins TRBV10-3 and TRBJ1-5, with a weak D call TRBD1 (6 bases). The germline V gene has CDR1 ENHRY and CDR2 SYGVKD. The CDR3 sequence is 14 residues long. In DNA, the CDR3 is TGTGCCATCAGAGAGCGGGGGGCGATTCAGGCCCAGCATTTT. This encodes CAIRERGAIQAQHF.

To note about this clonotype: Its ends do not fully match the called genes, so a read error is possible. The rearrangement links TRBV5-4 to TRBJ2-1, with D perhaps matching TRBD2 (7 bases). The CDR3 spans 13 residues. CDR1 is SGHNT, CDR2 YYREEE, per germline (reference sequence). In DNA form, the CDR3 reads TGTGCCAACAGCAGAAGGGGGGGAGTCGAGCAGTTCTTC. This codes for CANSRRGGVEQFF.

On this clonotype itself: The junction does not match germline at one end; this may be a read error. This sequence joins TRBV6-4 and TRBJ2-2; 9 nucleotides match TRBD1. Germline V gene data show CDR1 as MRHNA and CDR2 as SNTAGT. This CDR3 region has 14 residues. The CDR3, as DNA: TGTGCCAGCAGTGACGTACAGGGGGCCGGGAAGCTGTTTTTT. Protein sequence: CASSDVQGAGKLFF.

This chain connects TRBV29-1 to TRBJ2-7, with D perhaps matching TRBD2 (5 bases). Looked up from germline, CDR1 is SQVTM and CDR2 is ANQGSEA. This CDR3 has 15 amino acids. V gave up 3 bases and J gave up 12 bases, with 27 bases separating them. The CDR3 loop reads CSVEDPGGSSYEMYF. DNA of the CDR3: TGCAGCGTTGAGGATCCTGGTGGGAGCTCCTACGAGATGTACTTC.

Comment on this clonotype: Mismatch with germline at one junction end may stem from a read error. The rearrangement joins TRBV4-3 to TRBJ1-6; TRBD1 is a possible D gene (6 bases). This CDR3 has 20 residues. Germline V lookup: CDR1 LGHNA, CDR2 YSLEER. The chain's CDR3 is CASSQDIQGQGSSYNSPLHF. In DNA form, the CDR3 reads TGTGCCAGCAGCCAAGATATTCAAGGGCAGGGGTCGTCATATAATTCACCCCTCCACTTT.

This clonotype was found many times. The chain is built from TRBV28 and TRBJ1-1, with 9 bases that match TRBD1. CDR3 size: 14 residues. Unmatched junction bases numbered 8, after V lost 9 bases and J lost 3 bases. From germline, CDR1 is MDHEN and CDR2 SYDVKM. DNA of the CDR3: TGTGCCAGTCTCGTCGGGACAGGGCACACTGAAGCTTTCTTT. Its protein is CASLVGTGHTEAFF.

In regard to this clonotype: One end of the junction does not line up with germline, which may come from a read error. This chain joins TRBV6-1 and TRBJ2-1; TRBD2 matches at 8 bases. The CDR3 is 15 amino acids. Looked up from germline, CDR1 is MNHNS and CDR2 is SASEGT. This CDR3 reads CASSEGLAPYIEQFF. As DNA, the CDR3 is TGTGCCAGCAGTGAAGGACTAGCGCCATACATTGAGCAGTTTTTC.

This clonotype appeared many times. DNA for the CDR3: TGTGCCAGCAGCTTGGGGCCGGGACTAGCGGGCTACAATGAGCAGTTCTTC. Translation: CASSLGPGLAGYNEQFF. This chain uses TRBV5-4 with TRBJ2-1, with 12 bases aligning to TRBD2. The V gene end was trimmed by 0 bases and the J gene end by 3 bases; junction bases not matched to a gene: 4. The CDR3 extends over 17 amino acids. Germline V gene sequence: CDR1 SGHNT, CDR2 YYREEE (reference sequence).

Comments on this clonotype: Relative to the germline gene, one junction end is altered; a read error may explain this. V is TRBV5-1 and J is TRBJ2-1, with a tentative D call TRBD1 (5 bases). This CDR3 spans 12 amino acids. Germline V gene data show CDR1 as SGHRS and CDR2 as YFSETQ. The CDR3 region is CASSLIRAEQSF. CDR3 DNA sequence: TGCGCCAGCAGCTTGATCAGGGCCGAGCAGTCCTTC.

Turning to this clonotype: The junction departs from the called germline gene at one end, perhaps through a read error. The genes are TRBV14 and TRBJ2-7, with 7 bases lining up with TRBD2. Germline CDR1 SGHDN, CDR2 FVKESK. The CDR3 totals 18 residues. As DNA, the CDR3 is TGTGCCAGCGGCCATACGTCTGGACTGGCGGGAGCCTCATACGAGCAGTACTTC. Translation: CASGHTSGLAGASYEQYF.

On this clonotype: The junction shows a germline mismatch at one end, possibly a read error. The V call is TRBV5-6, the J call TRBJ2-3, with D hard to call. The germline CDR1 and CDR2 sequences are SGHDT and YYEEEE. CDR3 length: 11 amino acids. CDR3: CASSRLGTHYF. The CDR3 region has the DNA TGTGCCAGCAGCCGTTTGGGTACGCACTATTTT.

This clonotype was seen just once. One junction end disagrees with the germline gene, perhaps due to a read error. V usage is TRBV11-2 and J usage is TRBJ1-1; 7 bases map to TRBD1. Looked up from germline, CDR1 is SGHAT and CDR2 is FQNNGV. This CDR3 spans 14 amino acids. CDR3: CASMTLGQDGEALF. CDR3 DNA: TGTGCCAGCATGACCCTAGGACAGGACGGTGAAGCTTTGTTT.

Notes on this clonotype: At one end, the junction sequence differs from germline, possibly due to a read error. The chain has TRBV14 and TRBJ2-6; D possibly corresponds to TRBD1 (6 bases). The germline gives CDR1 SGHDN, CDR2 FVKESK. The CDR3 is 19 residues long. In DNA, the CDR3 is TGTGCCAACAGCCCACGATGGACAGTGCTTCTGTCTGGGGCCAACGTCCCGACTTTC. Translating gives CANSPRWTVLLSGANVPTF. Full variable domain (rest looked up from reference TRBV14 and TRBJ2-6): EAGVTQFPSHSVIEKGQTVTLRCDPISGHDNLYWYRRVMGKEIKFLLHFVKESKQDESGMPNNRFLAERTGGTYSTLKVQPAELEDSGVYFCANSPRWTVLLSGANVPTFGAGSRLTVL.

Remarks on this clonotype: Mismatch with germline at one junction end may stem from a read error. This chain connects TRBV11-3 to TRBJ2-3; D may match TRBD1 or TRBD2 (6 bases each). The CDR3 runs to 15 residues. CDR1 and CDR2 (germline): SGHNT, YENEEA. CDR3 DNA: TGTGCCAGCAGTCCCGGAGGGGGAGGCACAGATATGCAACATTTT. Its translation is CASSPGGGGTDMQHF.